The entry that follows covers one TCR beta chain sequence. Its antigen is currently unknown. This specimen belongs to a study of monozygotic twins with inflammatory bowel disease. General study findings and limits: Immunosuppressive treatment differences may have increased patient repertoire variability. Support for a single strong signal or clonotype associated with IBD was absent.

Germline CDR1 is SGHRS and CDR2 is YFSETQ. CDR3 length: 15 residues. cDNA for each sample came from eight separate reactions. Following a re-call of the 5' RACE reads, TCRdb has one entry per CDR3 protein and lacks DNA. The sample includes over 100,000 distinct CDR3 sequences. Sequenced input: blood. This TCR was sampled from a human donor with ulcerative colitis or Crohn's disease, or a healthy co-twin of an affected twin (not recorded which). V gene TRBV5-1 combines with J gene TRBJ2-7; TCRdb calls TRBD1, which cannot be checked without DNA. The CDR3 sequence: CASSLTGTGVLEQYF. Combining the CDR3 with reference TRBV5-1 and TRBJ2-7 gives the whole variable domain KAGVTQTPRYLIKTRGQQVTLSCSPISGHRSVSWYQQTPGQGLQFLFEYFSETQRNKGNFPGRFSGRQFSNSRSEMNVSTLELGDSALYLCASSLTGTGVLEQYFGPGTRLTVT.